This passage covers 20 T cell receptor beta chains from one sample sequenced in a study of technical replicates of blood from a few donors. TCRdb's table, derived via immunoSEQ multiplex PCR, lists solely in-frame clones and lacks some. The data contain some 56,000 clones, 93% of them singletons. The sequencing sample was made of PBMCs. The receptors here all came from a human donor in good health. Some clones in this sample may be carry-over from other donors' samples.

The rearrangement uses TRBV6-5 and TRBJ1-2; 7 nucleotides align to TRBD1. CDR3 length equals 13 residues. Trimming removed 5 bases from V and 5 bases from J; junction bases left unmatched: 5. The germline V gene encodes CDR1 MNHEY and CDR2 SVGAGI. In DNA, the CDR3 is TGTGCCAGCAGTATCACAGGGGAGTATGGCTACACCTTC. Encoded protein: CASSITGEYGYTF.

The V call is TRBV29-1, the J call TRBJ1-1; D might be TRBD1 (5 bases). Trimming cost V 6 bases and J 1 base, with 9 bases left between them. The CDR3 contains 12 residues. The V gene's germline CDR1 is SQVTM and CDR2 ANQGSEA. The CDR3 DNA reads as TGCAGCGTCGCCCAGGGGAACACTGAAGCTTTCTTT. It encodes CSVAQGNTEAFF.

The CDR3 loop is CASSQAASGSYTQYF. The CDR3 bases are TGCGCCAGCAGCCAGGCGGCTAGCGGGAGTTATACGCAGTATTTT. The chain links TRBV4-3 to TRBJ2-3; 10 bases match TRBD2. Germline V gives CDR1 LGHNA, CDR2 YSLEER. The CDR3 covers 15 residues. J gave up 7 bases and V 3 bases, and 7 bases lay outside the gene matches.

The chain is built from TRBV5-4 and TRBJ1-3; 8 nucleotides align to TRBD1. The ends lost 4 bases at V and 4 bases at J; junction bases unmatched: 4. The CDR3 runs to 14 residues. Per the germline V gene, CDR1 is SGHNT and CDR2 is YYREEE (reference sequence). The CDR3 spells CASSNRDRGNTIYF. CDR3 DNA: TGTGCCAGCAGCAACCGGGACAGGGGAAACACCATATATTTT.

In its sample, this clone was seen a few times. The rearrangement joins TRBV11-2 to TRBJ2-7, with D tentatively TRBD2 (6 bases). Trimming stripped 6 bases from V and 0 bases from J, with 21 bases between. CDR3 size: 17 residues. CDR1 and CDR2 from the germline V gene are SGHAT and FQNNGV. This CDR3 is CASSKVGGLGSSYEQYF. CDR3 sequence (DNA): TGTGCCAGCAGTAAAGTCGGGGGTCTTGGGAGCTCCTACGAGCAGTACTTC. Supplemented by reference TRBV11-2 and TRBJ2-7, the full variable domain reads EAGVAQSPRYKIIEKRQSVAFWCNPISGHATLYWYQQILGQGPKLLIQFQNNGVVDDSQLPKDRFSAERLKGVDSTLKIQPAKLEDSAVYLCASSKVGGLGSSYEQYFGPGTRLTVT.

This chain connects TRBV5-6 to TRBJ2-7; TRBD1 matches 7 bases. V lost 0 bases to trimming and J lost 7 bases; unmatched junction nucleotides: 7. CDR1 is SGHDT, CDR2 YYEEEE, per germline. This CDR3 region has 14 residues. The DNA for the CDR3 is TGTGCCAGCAGCTTGGTAGGGGGCTATCGGGAGCAGTACTTC. This gives the protein CASSLVGGYREQYF.

This clone occurred once. The chain carries TRBV18 and TRBJ2-4, with TRBD2 identical over 9 bases. CDR1 and CDR2 (germline): KGHSH, LQKENI. V shed 5 bases, J shed 6 bases, and the junction held 5 bases outside the gene matches. CDR3 length equals 14 residues. The CDR3 DNA reads TGTGCCAGCTCAGGGACTAGCCAGGGAAACATTCAGTACTTC. As protein: CASSGTSQGNIQYF.

The chain recombines TRBV21-1 with TRBJ2-5; the DNA was not compared with TRBD1, the D call given in the table. TRBV21-1 is a listed pseudogene. The CDR3 consists of 16 residues. The CDR3 coding sequence is TGTGCCAGCAGCACCTTTGACAGGGGGGAAGGAGAGACCCAGTACTTC. Its protein product is CASSTFDRGEGETQYF.

The chain carries TRBV6-6 and TRBJ2-7; tentatively, D is TRBD2 (6 bases). The CDR3 has 14 residues. CDR1 is MNHNY, CDR2 SVGAGI, per germline (reference sequence). Trimming took off 5 bases at V and 3 bases at J, with 14 bases between the two ends. The chain's CDR3 is CASSTPGLDYEQYF. In DNA, the CDR3 is TGTGCCAGCAGTACTCCGGGACTGGACTACGAGCAGTACTTC.

The CDR3 DNA reads TGCGCCAGCAGCTTATCGGGGGGGTATACTGAAGCTTTCTTT. It is translated as CASSLSGGYTEAFF. The chain recombines TRBV5-1 with TRBJ1-1; possibly TRBD1 for D (5 bases). Germline CDR1 and CDR2: SGHRS and YFSETQ. The V and J ends lost 2 bases and 5 bases respectively, with 13 bases between them. The CDR3 loop spans 14 amino acids.

The CDR3 region has the DNA TGCGCCAGCAGCCAAGGGGGAGTTGACTCTGGAAACACCATATATTTT. This codes for CASSQGGVDSGNTIYF. This chain joins TRBV4-3 and TRBJ1-3; no clear D gene. CDR3 length: 16 amino acids. In germline, CDR1 is LGHNA, CDR2 YSLEER. Deletions cut 1 base from V and 0 bases from J, with 10 bases between.

V is TRBV9 and J is TRBJ2-1; 13 bases map to TRBD2. Looked up from germline, CDR1 is SGDLS and CDR2 is YYNGEE. The J segment lost 0 bases and the V segment lost 3 bases, leaving 9 bases of the junction unmatched. The CDR3 loop spans 19 amino acids. The CDR3, as DNA: TGTGCCAGCAGCGGACCGGGACTAGCGGGGTCTGGCTCCTACAATGAGCAGTTCTTC. Translating it yields CASSGPGLAGSGSYNEQFF.

The V call is TRBV7-2, the J call TRBJ1-5; D is perhaps TRBD1 (6 bases). V was pared by 3 bases and J by 1 base, with 13 bases between. The CDR3 sequence is 16 residues long. Germline CDR1 reads SGHTA; CDR2 reads FQGNSA. The CDR3 spells CASSFGQIASNQPQHF. The CDR3 nucleotides read TGTGCCAGCAGCTTCGGACAGATCGCAAGCAATCAGCCCCAGCATTTT. Filled out from reference TRBV7-2 and TRBJ1-5, the complete variable domain reads GAGVSQSPSNKVTEKGKDVELRCDPISGHTALYWYRQSLGQGLEFLIYFQGNSAPDKSGLPSDRFSAERTGGSVSTLTIQRTQQEDSAVYLCASSFGQIASNQPQHFGDGTRLSIL.

The chain joins TRBV11-2 to TRBJ1-5; 9 bases map to TRBD1. CDR1 and CDR2 (germline): SGHAT, FQNNGV. V lost 4 bases and J lost 2; bases outside the gene matches: 6. The CDR3 runs 16 residues. The CDR3: CASSSGTGQGNQPQHF. The CDR3 nucleotides read TGTGCCAGCAGCTCGGGGACAGGGCAGGGCAATCAGCCCCAGCATTTT.

The chain's CDR3 is CASTPGGADTQYF. CDR3 coding DNA: TGTGCCAGCACCCCCGGGGGGGCGGATACGCAGTATTTT. This rearrangement joins TRBV7-9 to TRBJ2-3; TRBD2 matches at 8 bases. Germline V gives CDR1 SEHNR, CDR2 FQNEAQ (reference sequence). V shed 7 bases, J shed 6 bases, and the junction held 6 bases outside the gene matches. This CDR3 spans 13 amino acids.

This chain uses TRBV6-5 with TRBJ2-7; the D gene is possibly TRBD2 (5 bases). This CDR3 has 12 amino acids. Germline CDR1 is MNHEY and CDR2 is SVGAGI. Trimming cost V 3 bases and J 9 bases, with 12 bases left between them. The CDR3 DNA sequence: TGTGCCAGCAGTTATCCGGGATTGGGGCAGTACTTC. Translating it yields CASSYPGLGQYF.

The chain carries TRBV30 and TRBJ1-2; D uncertain. In germline, CDR1 is GTSNPN, CDR2 SVGIG (reference sequence). Deletions cut 2 bases from V and 7 bases from J, with 11 bases between. The CDR3 loop spans 12 amino acids. CDR3 nucleotides: TGTGCCTGGAGTATCTCCGCGCGTGGCTACACCTTC. Translated, it gives CAWSISARGYTF.

This clone was seen once. The rearrangement joins TRBV2 to TRBJ1-4, with TRBD1 matching 7 bases. The CDR3 contains 14 residues. Trimming took 4 bases from V and 7 from J; bases not matched to a gene: 6. Germline V gene sequence: CDR1 SNHLY, CDR2 FYNNEI. CDR3: CASSGGRGAEKLFF. The CDR3 bases are TGTGCCAGCAGTGGGGGCAGGGGGGCTGAAAAACTGTTTTTT.

CDR3 nucleotides: TGCGCCACCAAACCTAAGGGGGCGAACACCGGGGAGCTGTTTTTT. Translation gives CATKPKGANTGELFF. The chain joins TRBV5-1 to TRBJ2-2; a possible D gene is TRBD1 (6 bases). The CDR3 is made up of 15 amino acids. Germline CDR1 reads SGHRS; CDR2 reads YFSETQ. V lost 9 bases to trimming and J lost 0 bases, with 15 bases between them.

This clone has a single count. The chain has TRBV7-3 and TRBJ2-1, with D unclear. V was trimmed by 4 bases and J by 6 bases, leaving 10 bases between them. CDR1 is SGHTA, CDR2 FQGTGA, per germline. The CDR3 extends over 13 amino acids. CDR3 sequence (DNA): TGTGCCAGCAGCTCCGTAGCTGGCAATGAGCAGTTCTTC. As protein: CASSSVAGNEQFF. Using reference TRBV7-3 and TRBJ2-1 for the parts outside the CDR3, the full variable domain is GAGVSQTPSNKVTEKGKYVELRCDPISGHTALYWYRQSLGQGPEFLIYFQGTGAADDSGLPNDRFFAVRPEGSVSTLKIQRTERGDSAVYLCASSSVAGNEQFFGPGTRLTVL.